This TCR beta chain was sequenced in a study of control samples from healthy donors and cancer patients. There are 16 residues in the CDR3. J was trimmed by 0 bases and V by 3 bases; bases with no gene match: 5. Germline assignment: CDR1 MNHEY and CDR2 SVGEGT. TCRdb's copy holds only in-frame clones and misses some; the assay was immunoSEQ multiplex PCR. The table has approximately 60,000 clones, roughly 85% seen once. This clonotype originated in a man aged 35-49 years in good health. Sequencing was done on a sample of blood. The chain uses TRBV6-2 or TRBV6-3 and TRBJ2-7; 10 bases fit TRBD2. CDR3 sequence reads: CASSYLIAGGSYEQYF. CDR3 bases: TGTGCCAGCAGTTATCTGATAGCGGGAGGCTCCTACGAGCAGTACTTC.